This note documents a single T cell receptor beta chain sequence. This record comes from a study of blood T cell repertoires in COVID-19. Study as a whole: From T cells, B-cell-depleted T cells, or PBMCs came the material, which was cDNA or gDNA.

Original methodology: Researchers report that nucleated cell counts were estimated from reference gene primer amplification. The table came from immunoSEQ multiplex PCR; TCRdb's copy has only in-frame clones and leaves some out. The DNA was the basis for D and trimming; V, J and clone size are from that table. Counted here are under 200,000 clones, about 85% occurring once; the ten biggest clones make up around 1%. The CDR3 runs 15 residues. The J segment lost 4 bases and the V segment lost 4 bases, leaving 9 bases of the junction unmatched. Germline V CDR1 and CDR2: SGHRS, YFSETQ. The chain uses TRBV5-1 and TRBJ2-3; TRBD1 aligns across 7 bases. The specimen was peripheral blood. The source of this sequence is a man between 40 and 49 years old with acute or convalescent COVID-19. CDR3 nucleotides: TGCGCCAGCAGCCCTCGACAGGGTCGGTCAGATACGCAGTATTTT. The encoded protein is CASSPRQGRSDTQYF.